Shown below are 24 T cell receptor beta chains from a single sample sequenced in a study of regulatory T cells in long-lasting Graves disease. Arm-PCR of CDR3 regions with iRepertoire HTBI primers generated TCR beta libraries. TCRdb re-analysed the multiplex PCR reads in MiXCR, keeping a single row per CDR3 protein. The data contain some 370,000 distinct CDR3 sequences, less than 25% of them singletons. Noted time point: persistent/refractory GD, antithyroid drugs over 5 years with positive TRAb. RNA extracted from PBMCs served as the sequencing template. The sequencing here drew on peripheral blood mononuclear cells (PBMCs), taken when the disease was refractory, from a patient treated with antithyroid drugs. The receptors here all came from a female donor with Graves disease.

The table lists this clonotype with a few counts. The V gene is TRBV6-1, the J gene TRBJ2-5; 9 positions match TRBD1. The junction had 13 bases not matched to a gene; V was cut back by 6 bases and J by 5 bases. From germline, CDR1 is MNHNS and CDR2 SASEGT. This CDR3 contains 16 residues. The CDR3 coding sequence is TGTGCCAGCAGAATCAGAACACAGGGGGCCGGGGAGACCCAGTACTTC. Translated: CASRIRTQGAGETQYF.

This clonotype was seen repeatedly, ten times or more. This chain joins TRBV28 and TRBJ1-1, with 7 nucleotides matching TRBD1. V was clipped by 6 bases and J by 3 bases; unmatched bases: 7. Germline loops: CDR1 MDHEN, CDR2 SYDVKM. The CDR3 spans 14 residues. The CDR3 region has the DNA TGTGCCAGCAGCCGGGGAGGGGGCGACACTGAAGCTTTCTTT. Residues: CASSRGGGDTEAFF.

At least ten counts were recorded for this clonotype. V is TRBV28 and J is TRBJ1-6, with D possibly TRBD1 on 6 matching bases. This CDR3 is 16 amino acids long. Trimming left V 3 bases short and J 6 bases short, with 15 bases between. Per germline, CDR1 MDHEN and CDR2 SYDVKM. CDR3 DNA: TGTGCCAGCAGTTTTGCGGGGGCCATTCTTAATTCACCCCTCCACTTT. Its translation: CASSFAGAILNSPLHF.

About this clonotype itself: This may be a read error, as it is one base from a much larger clone. The chain has TRBV28 and TRBJ1-1; D not resolved. The CDR3 is made up of 13 amino acids. CDR1 and CDR2 (germline): MDHEN, SYDVKM. In DNA, the CDR3 is TGTGCCAACAGTTTACCTGTGAACACTGAAGCTTTCTTT. Translating gives CANSLPVNTEAFF.

With respect to this clonotype: One junction end disagrees with the germline gene, perhaps due to a read error. The J gene is TRBJ2-3, the V gene TRBV3-1, with 10 positions matching TRBD1. The CDR3 loop spans 16 amino acids. Germline V gene data show CDR1 as LGHDT and CDR2 as YNNKEL (reference sequence). Here the CDR3 reads CAISYRQGAITDTQYF. The CDR3 nucleotides are TGTGCCATCAGCTACCGACAGGGGGCGATCACAGATACGCAGTATTTT.

This clonotype occurred many times. The chain uses TRBV28 and TRBJ2-1; 7 bases align to TRBD1. The V and J ends lost 6 bases and 7 bases, in that order; junction bases with no gene match: 9. The CDR3 extends over 14 amino acids. CDR1 MDHEN and CDR2 SYDVKM come from the germline V gene. Here the CDR3 DNA reads TGTGCCAGCAGCCAGACAGGGACCGGTAATGAGCAGTTCTTC. It codes for CASSQTGTGNEQFF.

On this clonotype itself: Being one base from a much bigger clone, this may be a read error. In this CDR3 the conserved last residue, phenylalanine or tryptophan, is missing, so a read error is likely. CDR3 region: CASSVAPGNTEAFL. CDR3 nucleotides: TGTGCCAGCAGCGTAGCTCCGGGGAACACTGAAGCTTTCCTT. J is TRBJ1-1 and V is TRBV9; D ambiguous. The CDR3 runs to 14 residues. Trimming removed 0 bases at V and 1 base at J, with 7 bases between. Germline V CDR1 and CDR2: SGDLS, YYNGEE.

The chain employs TRBV7-2 and TRBJ2-7, with 7 bases matching TRBD2. The J segment lost 0 bases and the V segment lost 5 bases, leaving 7 bases of the junction unmatched. There are 15 residues in the CDR3. CDR1 and CDR2 from the germline V gene are SGHTA and FQGNSA. Here the CDR3 reads CASSLTTSDSYEQYF. The CDR3, as DNA: TGTGCCAGCAGCCTTACTACTAGCGACTCCTACGAGCAGTACTTC.

This clonotype was counted once. The chain links TRBV5-1 to TRBJ1-2; D is perhaps TRBD1 (5 bases). The germline V and J ends were trimmed by 0 bases and 3 bases, with 9 bases remaining between them. CDR1 and CDR2 from the germline V gene are SGHRS and YFSETQ. This CDR3 has 14 amino acids. CDR3 sequence: CASSLAGGDYGYTF. Written as DNA, the CDR3 is TGCGCCAGCAGCTTGGCCGGAGGGGACTATGGCTACACCTTC.

This chain uses TRBV27 with TRBJ2-1; 10 bases are a match to TRBD2. The ends lost 0 bases at V and 7 bases at J; junction bases unmatched: 9. The germline gives CDR1 MNHEY, CDR2 SMNVEV (reference sequence). CDR3 length equals 17 residues. In DNA form, the CDR3 reads TGTGCCAGCAGTTTATCGGGTTCTAGCGGGAGTAGGAATGAGCAGTTCTTC. Its protein product is CASSLSGSSGSRNEQFF.

A few counts support this clonotype. This rearrangement joins TRBV28 to TRBJ1-1; possibly TRBD1 for D (5 bases). V was pared by 6 bases and J by 6 bases, with 8 bases between. Looked up from germline, CDR1 is MDHEN and CDR2 is SYDVKM. This CDR3 is 11 amino acids long. In nucleotides, the CDR3 is TGTGCCAGCAGAGACAGCTCTGAAGCTTTCTTT. This translates into CASRDSSEAFF. The full variable domain, rest sourced from reference TRBV28 and TRBJ1-1, is DVKVTQSSRYLVKRTGEKVFLECVQDMDHENMFWYRQDPGLGLRLIYFSYDVKMKEKGDIPEGYSVSREKKERFSLILESASTNQTSMYLCASRDSSEAFFGQGTRLTVV.

In this sample, this clonotype turned up once. DNA for the CDR3: TGTGCCACCAGCAGGAGGGGCTGGAGTGGGACAGATACGCAGTATTTT. Residues: CATSRRGWSGTDTQYF. The chain combines TRBV15 with TRBJ2-3, with D tentatively TRBD1 or TRBD2 (5 bases each). The germline gives CDR1 LNHNV, CDR2 YYDKDF (reference sequence). This CDR3 is 16 amino acids long. The V end lost 3 bases, the J end lost 3 bases, and 16 bases lay between the germline ends.

The chain joins TRBV6-2 or TRBV6-3 to TRBJ2-7; no definite D call. CDR1 is MNHEY and CDR2 is SVGEGT in the germline V gene. The CDR3 extends over 11 amino acids. Trimming removed 6 bases from V and 4 bases from J, with 7 bases in between. The DNA for the CDR3 is TGTGCCAGCAGAACCCGGTACGAGCAGTACTTC. Translation gives CASRTRYEQYF.

The chain employs TRBV6-1 and TRBJ2-1; 8 positions agree with TRBD2. The CDR3 contains 13 residues. V lost 10 bases and J lost 0; bases outside the gene matches: 2. The germline V gene has CDR1 MNHNS and CDR2 SASEGT. Here the CDR3 DNA reads TGTGCCATGGGGACTAGCTCCTACAATGAGCAGTTCTTC. Its translation: CAMGTSSYNEQFF.

In this sample, this clonotype turned up many times. V usage is TRBV12-3 or TRBV12-4 and J usage is TRBJ2-5; 9 nucleotides match TRBD2. Unmatched junction bases numbered 12, after V lost 6 bases and J lost 1 base. CDR3 length: 17 amino acids. In DNA form, the CDR3 reads TGTGCCAGCAGACCGACCTTATTAGCGGGAGCCCAAGAGACCCAGTACTTC. This codes for CASRPTLLAGAQETQYF.

This clonotype occurred many times. The chain combines TRBV28 with TRBJ2-7, with D maybe TRBD2 (5 bases). This CDR3 is 14 amino acids long. Per germline, CDR1 MDHEN and CDR2 SYDVKM. V was cut by 1 base and J by 7 bases, with 14 bases left in between. DNA of the CDR3: TGTGCCAGCAGTTTATTGGGCCCCCGAGGGGAGCAGTACTTC. This sequence encodes CASSLLGPRGEQYF.

This clonotype has at least ten counts. The V and J genes are TRBV11-2 and TRBJ1-1, with 7 nucleotides matching TRBD1. The germline V gene encodes CDR1 SGHAT and CDR2 FQNNGV. CDR3 size: 15 residues. The V gene end was trimmed by 1 base and the J gene end by 2 bases; junction bases not matched to a gene: 4. CDR3 sequence reads: CASSLGRGPNTEAFF. The CDR3 bases are TGTGCCAGCAGCTTAGGGAGGGGGCCAAACACTGAAGCTTTCTTT. Full variable domain (missing parts from reference TRBV11-2 and TRBJ1-1): EAGVAQSPRYKIIEKRQSVAFWCNPISGHATLYWYQQILGQGPKLLIQFQNNGVVDDSQLPKDRFSAERLKGVDSTLKIQPAKLEDSAVYLCASSLGRGPNTEAFFGQGTRLTVV.

This clonotype was seen repeatedly, ten times or more. The gene calls are TRBV6-1 and TRBJ2-7; D possibly matches TRBD1 or TRBD2 (5 bases each). V was clipped by 8 bases and J by 9 bases, with 14 bases between them. Germline values: CDR1 MNHNS, CDR2 SASEGT. The CDR3 sequence is 11 residues long. Here the CDR3 DNA reads TGTGCCAGCGCAGAGGGGAGCGGGCAGTACTTC. Translating gives CASAEGSGQYF.

In DNA, the CDR3 is TGTGCCAGCTCACAACAGGGGGTCGAGCAGTACTTC. Its protein is CASSQQGVEQYF. The rearrangement links TRBV18 to TRBJ2-7; the match to TRBD1 covers 8 bases. The CDR3 is made up of 12 amino acids. The trim removed 4 bases at V and 6 bases at J, leaving 2 bases unmatched. From germline, CDR1 is KGHSH and CDR2 LQKENI.

This clonotype was counted ten times or more. The chain uses TRBV6-1 and TRBJ1-5; the D gene is possibly TRBD1 (6 bases). This CDR3 contains 17 residues. The germline V and J ends were trimmed by 4 bases and 2 bases, with 18 bases remaining between them. Germline-derived CDR1 and CDR2 are MNHNS and SASEGT. In DNA, the CDR3 is TGTGCCAGCAGTGGCCCGTACAGGGCCCCAGGCAATCAGCCCCAGCATTTT. Residues: CASSGPYRAPGNQPQHF.

This clonotype occurred many times. The V call is TRBV2, the J call TRBJ2-5; D gene ambiguous. V lost 5 bases, J lost 1 base, and 14 bases lay in between. Germline V gene lookup returns CDR1 SNHLY and CDR2 FYNNEI. CDR3 length: 15 residues. The CDR3 loop is CASSPAASFQETQYF. In DNA, the CDR3 is TGTGCCAGCAGTCCTGCTGCGTCGTTCCAAGAGACCCAGTACTTC.

The sample holds many counts of this clonotype. The chain is built from TRBV28 and TRBJ2-5, with 9 bases aligning to TRBD1. Trimming took 7 bases from V and 5 from J; bases not matched to a gene: 5. This CDR3 has 13 residues. Per the germline V gene, CDR1 is MDHEN and CDR2 is SYDVKM. Written as DNA, the CDR3 is TGTGCCAGCATCGACAGGGGGAGCGAGACCCAGTACTTC. It is translated as CASIDRGSETQYF.

The chain is built from TRBV7-3 and TRBJ2-7, with TRBD2 matching over 7 bases. Unmatched junction bases numbered 10, after V lost 5 bases and J lost 3 bases. The germline CDR1 and CDR2 sequences are SGHTA and FQGTGA. This CDR3 spans 15 amino acids. CDR3 protein: CASSPLGREGYEQYF. The CDR3 nucleotides are TGTGCCAGCAGCCCCCTTGGTAGGGAGGGCTACGAGCAGTACTTC.

V usage is TRBV24-1 and J usage is TRBJ1-5; TRBD1 might be the D (6 bases). Between the trimmed V and J ends, which lost 0 bases and 5 bases, there was a span of 13 bases. This CDR3 spans 16 amino acids. Per the germline V gene, CDR1 is KGHDR and CDR2 is SFDVKD. CDR3 nucleotides: TGTGCCACCAGTGATTTGGGGAAGGGGGGACATCAGCCCCAGCATTTT. Protein sequence: CATSDLGKGGHQPQHF.